The 25 T cell receptor beta chains below all came from one sample that was sequenced in a study of cytomegalovirus exposure and HLA in healthy donors. Primers included in the PCR were 60 Vbeta and 13 Jbeta primers. TCRdb's table, derived via immunoSEQ multiplex PCR, lists solely in-frame clones and lacks some. This sample has roughly 52,000 clones, with 70% to 80% found just once. The specimen was PBMCs. These receptors all stem from a female donor in good health and CMV-seronegative.

The gene calls are TRBV2 and TRBJ1-6, with TRBD1 matching over 8 bases. From germline, CDR1 is SNHLY and CDR2 FYNNEI. The junction had 7 bases not matched to a gene; V was cut back by 5 bases and J by 7 bases. The CDR3 is made up of 15 amino acids. For the CDR3, the DNA is TGTGCCAGCAGTTGGGGGACAGGTCTGAATTCACCCCTCCACTTT. Translating gives CASSWGTGLNSPLHF.

The chain is built from TRBV5-1 and TRBJ1-2; D remains ambiguous. V gave up 1 base and J gave up 6 bases, with 7 bases separating them. The CDR3 extends over 12 amino acids. Looked up from germline, CDR1 is SGHRS and CDR2 is YFSETQ. CDR3 region: CASSLNYDGYTF. The CDR3 bases are TGCGCCAGCAGCTTGAATTATGATGGCTACACCTTC.

CDR3: CASSPRATYPEANYYGYTF. Written as DNA, the CDR3 is TGCGCCAGCAGCCCACGAGCCACTTACCCGGAGGCCAATTACTATGGCTACACCTTC. The chain combines TRBV5-1 with TRBJ1-2; D is undetermined. The CDR3 has 19 residues. Germline V CDR1 and CDR2: SGHRS, YFSETQ. Trimming pared 4 bases from V and 3 bases from J, leaving 28 bases between.

The gene calls are TRBV7-8 and TRBJ1-5; D perhaps matches TRBD1 (6 bases). CDR3 length: 13 amino acids. The V and J ends lost 5 bases and 6 bases respectively, with 11 bases between them. Germline V gene lookup returns CDR1 SGHVS and CDR2 FQNEAQ. The CDR3 DNA sequence: TGTGCCAGCAGCCAGCCGGACAGTCAGCCCCAGCATTTT. This encodes CASSQPDSQPQHF.

This sequence joins TRBV2 and TRBJ2-2; a possible D gene is TRBD2 (7 bases). Trimming removed 8 bases at V and 4 bases at J, with 11 bases between. Germline V gene sequence: CDR1 SNHLY, CDR2 FYNNEI. The CDR3 has 13 residues. This chain's CDR3 is CASYREGTGELFF. CDR3 DNA: TGTGCCAGCTACAGGGAGGGCACCGGGGAGCTGTTTTTT.

The chain has TRBV9 and TRBJ1-5; 8 bases map to TRBD1. CDR1 is SGDLS and CDR2 is YYNGEE in the germline V gene. V shed 4 bases and J 8 bases; nucleotides not matched to a gene: 11. The CDR3 is 15 amino acids. This chain's CDR3 is CASSKGQGEGKPQHF. The CDR3 bases are TGTGCCAGCAGCAAAGGACAGGGTGAAGGTAAGCCCCAGCATTTT. The variable domain in full, with the rest retrieved from reference TRBV9 and TRBJ1-5, is DSGVTQTPKHLITATGQRVTLRCSPRSGDLSVYWYQQSLDQGLQFLIQYYNGEERAKGNILERFSAQQFPDLHSELNLSSLELGDSALYFCASSKGQGEGKPQHFGDGTRLSIL.

The V gene is TRBV11-1, the J gene TRBJ1-2; possible D gene TRBD1, 5 bases. The germline gives CDR1 SGHAT, CDR2 FQDESV (reference sequence). Trimming cost V 1 base and J 2 bases, with 8 bases left between them. CDR3 size: 14 residues. The CDR3 region has the DNA TGTGCCAGCAGCTTAGGCGGGGCCAACTATGGCTACACCTTC. It translates to CASSLGGANYGYTF. Drawing the rest from reference TRBV11-1 and TRBJ1-2, the complete variable domain is EAEVAQSPRYKITEKSQAVAFWCDPISGHATLYWYRQILGQGPELLVQFQDESVVDDSQLPKDRFSAERLKGVDSTLKIQPAELGDSAMYLCASSLGGANYGYTFGSGTRLTVV.

This chain joins TRBV9 and TRBJ1-1; D gene unclear. Per the germline V gene, CDR1 is SGDLS and CDR2 is YYNGEE. This CDR3 has 13 amino acids. The V gene lost 3 bases and the J gene lost 2 bases, with 8 bases spanning the gap. For the CDR3, the DNA is TGTGCCAGCAGCGGGTCACTTAACACTGAAGCTTTCTTT. Its translation: CASSGSLNTEAFF.

The rearrangement uses TRBV5-1 and TRBJ1-2, with a tentative D call TRBD1 (5 bases). Germline CDR1 reads SGHRS; CDR2 reads YFSETQ. Trimming removed 4 bases at V and 5 bases at J, with 18 bases between. The CDR3 spans 15 residues. The CDR3 loop is CASSPTGPSSYGYTF. CDR3 coding DNA: TGCGCCAGCAGCCCAACAGGTCCGAGCTCATATGGCTACACCTTC.

This clone came up a few times. The chain links TRBV19 to TRBJ2-2; maybe TRBD1 (6 bases). Deletions cut 7 bases from V and 3 bases from J, with 12 bases between. CDR1 is LNHDA and CDR2 is SQIVND in the germline V gene (reference sequence). CDR3 length: 14 amino acids. The CDR3 DNA sequence: TGTGCCAGTACCTTCAGGGGTTACACCGGGGAGCTGTTTTTT. This sequence encodes CASTFRGYTGELFF.

The chain joins TRBV5-6 to TRBJ2-5; 11 positions agree with TRBD1. Germline V CDR1 and CDR2: SGHDT, YYEEEE. The length of the CDR3 is 15 residues. V lost 4 bases and J lost 5; bases outside the gene matches: 7. Written as DNA, the CDR3 is TGTGCCAGCAGCCTAGGGGACAGGGGGAGGGAGACCCAGTACTTC. Protein product: CASSLGDRGRETQYF.

In this sample, this clone turned up a few times. CDR3 in DNA: TGCAGCGTCTGCAGGATCATGAACACTGAAGCTTTCTTT. Its protein is CSVCRIMNTEAFF. The chain links TRBV29-1 to TRBJ1-1; no definite D call. Germline V gene lookup returns CDR1 SQVTM and CDR2 ANQGSEA. V lost 6 bases to trimming and J lost 0 bases, with 11 bases between them. The CDR3 totals 13 residues.

The V and J genes are TRBV27 and TRBJ1-2; D not certain. V lost 0 bases and J 4 bases, leaving 12 bases between the germline ends. This CDR3 comprises 15 residues. The germline gives CDR1 MNHEY, CDR2 SMNVEV (reference sequence). The CDR3 protein is CASSLSQYGSYGYTF. The DNA of the CDR3 is TGTGCCAGCAGTTTATCGCAGTATGGGAGCTATGGCTACACCTTC.

The chain uses TRBV9 and TRBJ2-3; 16 bases agree with TRBD2. Per germline, CDR1 SGDLS and CDR2 YYNGEE. Losses at the gene ends were 4 bases for V and 3 bases for J; bases not matched to a gene: 2. The CDR3 length is 16 residues. CDR3 amino acids: CASSKGLAGGTDTQYF. The DNA of the CDR3 is TGTGCCAGCAGCAAGGGACTAGCGGGGGGGACAGATACGCAGTATTTT.

This sequence joins TRBV27 and TRBJ1-1, with a tentative D call TRBD1 (6 bases). V gave up 1 base and J gave up 2 bases, with 11 bases separating them. The CDR3 extends over 15 amino acids. Germline values: CDR1 MNHEY, CDR2 SMNVEV (reference sequence). This CDR3 reads CASSLWGGRNTEAFF. CDR3 sequence (DNA): TGTGCCAGCAGTTTATGGGGGGGCCGAAACACTGAAGCTTTCTTT.

This chain's CDR3 is CASGTTGTGGYNEQFF. CDR3 sequence (DNA): TGTGCTAGTGGTACCACCGGGACAGGGGGCTACAATGAGCAGTTCTTC. The J gene is TRBJ2-1, the V gene TRBV12-5, with 11 bases identical to TRBD1. The CDR3 sequence is 16 residues long. Trimming cost V 5 bases and J 3 bases; bases outside gene matches: 6. Germline V gene sequence: CDR1 LGHNT, CDR2 FRNRAP.

The chain joins TRBV5-8 to TRBJ2-3, with 7 positions matching TRBD1. This CDR3 has 16 residues. Germline loops: CDR1 SGHTS, CDR2 YDEGEE. V dropped 4 bases and J dropped 2; count of bases not matched to a gene: 10. CDR3 loop: CASSLGTVILTDTQYF. As DNA, the CDR3 is TGTGCCAGCAGCCTGGGGACAGTCATTCTCACAGATACGCAGTATTTT.

V and J are TRBV6-1 and TRBJ2-7; a possible D gene is TRBD1 (6 bases). In germline, CDR1 is MNHNS, CDR2 SASEGT. V gave up 0 bases and J gave up 0 bases, with 6 bases separating them. The CDR3 extends over 14 amino acids. The DNA of the CDR3 is TGTGCCAGCAGTGAAGCGGACAGCTCCTACGAGCAGTACTTC. Protein: CASSEADSSYEQYF.

This clone was observed a handful of times. The CDR3 DNA reads as TGTGCCAGCAGTGACCAGACAGGGGGCGTTTGGGCTTTCTTT. This translates into CASSDQTGGVWAFF. V and J are TRBV6-1 and TRBJ1-1; 10 bases are a match to TRBD1. From germline, CDR1 is MNHNS and CDR2 SASEGT. Trimming took 3 bases from V and 11 from J; bases not matched to a gene: 9. The CDR3 covers 14 residues.

Only a few counts were recorded for this clone. The chain carries TRBV19 and TRBJ2-2, with D perhaps TRBD2 (6 bases). The CDR3 contains 15 residues. V shed 5 bases and J shed 4 bases, with 14 bases lying between them. The germline gives CDR1 LNHDA, CDR2 SQIVND (reference sequence). CDR3 DNA: TGTGCCAGTAGTCAACCGGGACTTAGCACCGGGGAGCTGTTTTTT. This sequence encodes CASSQPGLSTGELFF.

This clone was recorded only once. J is TRBJ1-4 and V is TRBV5-1; perhaps TRBD1 as D (5 bases). CDR1 and CDR2 from the germline V gene are SGHRS and YFSETQ. The CDR3 is 15 amino acids. Between the trimmed V and J ends, which lost 0 bases and 7 bases, there was a span of 13 bases. CDR3 sequence reads: CASSLGGEPREKLFF. The CDR3 nucleotides read TGCGCCAGCAGCTTGGGGGGGGAACCCCGTGAAAAACTGTTTTTT.

This rearrangement joins TRBV4-1 to TRBJ2-7; tentative D call: TRBD1 (5 bases). The CDR3 covers 15 residues. Trimming stripped 4 bases from V and 3 bases from J, with 16 bases between. CDR1 and CDR2 from the germline V gene are MGHRA and YSYEKL. CDR3 DNA: TGCGCCAGCAGCCTAGGCTGGACACACGGCTACGAGCAGTACTTC. Translated: CASSLGWTHGYEQYF.

This rearrangement joins TRBV10-3 to TRBJ1-1; TRBD1 matches at 7 bases. J gave up 7 bases and V 10 bases, and 12 bases lay outside the gene matches. The germline V gene encodes CDR1 ENHRY and CDR2 SYGVKD. The CDR3 runs to 13 residues. The DNA of the CDR3 is TGTGCCACCGGGACAGCCCCTCGTCTTGAAGCTTTCTTT. This sequence encodes CATGTAPRLEAFF.

V is TRBV27 and J is TRBJ1-3, with 7 bases aligning to TRBD1. V shed 2 bases and J 4 bases; nucleotides not matched to a gene: 2. Germline lookup yields CDR1 MNHEY and CDR2 SMNVEV (reference sequence). The CDR3 extends over 14 amino acids. The DNA for the CDR3 is TGTGCCAGCAGTTTAAGGGGGCTCGGAAACACCATATATTTT. This translates into CASSLRGLGNTIYF.

This clone was seen a few times. J is TRBJ2-7 and V is TRBV4-1; 9 positions agree with TRBD1. Losses at the gene ends were 4 bases for V and 3 bases for J; bases not matched to a gene: 10. This CDR3 has 16 residues. The germline gives CDR1 MGHRA, CDR2 YSYEKL. Written as DNA, the CDR3 is TGCGCCAGCAGCCTCAGCCCACGGGACAGGGTCTACGAGCAGTACTTC. Amino acid sequence: CASSLSPRDRVYEQYF.